This TCR beta chain was documented in a study of cytomegalovirus exposure and HLA in healthy donors. PCR employed 60 Vbeta and 13 Jbeta primers. TCRdb's table, derived via immunoSEQ multiplex PCR, lists solely in-frame clones and lacks some. The profile shows about 150,000 clones, roughly 8.8% of them singletons. Remarks on this clone: Its antigen is undetermined.

Germline-derived CDR1 and CDR2 are SGHTA and FQGTGA. This CDR3 is 17 amino acids long. V trimming: 3 bases; J trimming: 2 bases; junction bases outside the gene matches: 10. Study conclusions and caveats: TCR beta chains associated with HLA were, in a later analysis, more clonally expanded than equally common others. The study listed 164 cytomegalovirus-associated TCR beta chains.

Sequenced: PBMCs. The genes are TRBV7-3 and TRBJ2-7, with 10 nucleotides matching TRBD1. The TCR was taken from a woman between 35 and 50 years old in good health and CMV-seropositive. In nucleotides, the CDR3 is TGTGCCAGCAGCTTGAAGATATCGGGACAGGGGCCCTACGAGCAGTACTTC. The encoded protein is CASSLKISGQGPYEQYF. Full variable domain (remainder filled in from reference TRBV7-3 and TRBJ2-7): GAGVSQTPSNKVTEKGKYVELRCDPISGHTALYWYRQSLGQGPEFLIYFQGTGAADDSGLPNDRFFAVRPEGSVSTLKIQRTERGDSAVYLCASSLKISGQGPYEQYFGPGTRLTVT.